These 20 T cell receptor beta chains were sequenced from one sample in a study of shared clonotypes between healthy human individuals. Profiling relied on immunoSEQ multiplex PCR, and the TCRdb table lists in-frame clones only, not all of them. The data hold 2 million to 2.5 million clones, with more than 85% observed a single time. The sequenced material came from naive CD4+ T cells from PBMCs. Stated subset: CD45RA+ positively selected. The source is a man younger than 35 in good health. Some clones in this sample may be carry-over from other donors' samples.

The chain couples TRBV27 to TRBJ1-3; D is perhaps TRBD1 (5 bases). V lost 5 bases and J 3 bases, leaving 20 bases between the germline ends. Germline-derived CDR1 and CDR2 are MNHEY and SMNVEV (reference sequence). The CDR3 is 17 amino acids. Here the CDR3 DNA reads TGTGCCAGCAGTCTCAATTTAGGGGCGAGTTTTGGAAACACCATATATTTT. It specifies CASSLNLGASFGNTIYF.

The chain couples TRBV7-9 to TRBJ2-1; the D is unclear. This CDR3 is 13 amino acids long. Per germline, CDR1 SEHNR and CDR2 FQNEAQ (reference sequence). With 2 bases removed from V and 8 bases from J, the gap between germline ends came to 10 bases. The CDR3 DNA is TGTGCCAGCAGCTTAATAGTTGTCGATGAGCAGTTCTTC. Its translation is CASSLIVVDEQFF.

The chain joins TRBV5-4 to TRBJ2-7; D uncertain. This CDR3 is 15 amino acids long. Between the trimmed V and J ends, which lost 4 bases and 5 bases, there was a span of 19 bases. CDR1 is SGHNT and CDR2 is YYREEE in the germline V gene (reference sequence). For the CDR3, the DNA is TGTGCCAGCAGCGATCAGCTCTTCCTAGGCGACGAGCAGTACTTC. Protein product: CASSDQLFLGDEQYF.

This clone was counted once. V gene TRBV15 combines with J gene TRBJ1-1, with D uncertain. CDR3 size: 12 residues. Germline CDR1 and CDR2: LNHNV and YYDKDF (reference sequence). V lost 3 bases and J 9 bases, leaving 11 bases between the germline ends. The CDR3 DNA follows: TGTGCCACCAGCAGCCAAAGGGCGAAAGCTTTCTTT. The encoded protein is CATSSQRAKAFF.

The gene calls are TRBV2 and TRBJ2-3; 7 bases agree with TRBD2. The CDR3 covers 17 residues. V was clipped by 5 bases and J by 2 bases; unmatched bases: 13. Germline values: CDR1 SNHLY, CDR2 FYNNEI. DNA of the CDR3: TGTGCCAGCAGTCCTAGGGAGGGGCTCAGGTACACAGATACGCAGTATTTT. Amino acids: CASSPREGLRYTDTQYF.

The chain employs TRBV18 and TRBJ2-1; the match to TRBD2 covers 9 bases. CDR1 and CDR2 (germline): KGHSH, LQKENI. The CDR3 loop spans 18 amino acids. Unmatched junction bases numbered 15, after V lost 5 bases and J lost 4 bases. CDR3 amino acids: CASSSGAGGPELYNEQFF. The CDR3 bases are TGTGCCAGCTCAAGCGGAGCGGGAGGTCCGGAGCTGTACAATGAGCAGTTCTTC.

The chain combines TRBV30 with TRBJ1-2; D not certain. Germline V gene lookup returns CDR1 GTSNPN and CDR2 SVGIG (reference sequence). The CDR3 consists of 14 residues. Trimming removed 2 bases from V and 5 bases from J, with 15 bases in between. In DNA, the CDR3 is TGTGCCTGGAGTAAACAGCTCTCTGGGTATGGCTACACCTTC. This translates into CAWSKQLSGYGYTF.

The genes are TRBV28 and TRBJ1-5, with 8 bases that match TRBD1. This CDR3 is built from 16 residues. J was trimmed by 4 bases and V by 5 bases; bases with no gene match: 10. Germline values: CDR1 MDHEN, CDR2 SYDVKM. This CDR3 reads CASSAPTGGPNQPQHF. Written as DNA, the CDR3 is TGTGCCAGCAGTGCACCCACAGGGGGTCCTAATCAGCCCCAGCATTTT.

The V gene is TRBV5-1, the J gene TRBJ1-2; D is uncertain. The length of the CDR3 is 14 residues. V was cut by 3 bases and J by 6 bases, with 15 bases left in between. The germline gives CDR1 SGHRS, CDR2 YFSETQ. CDR3 in DNA: TGCGCCAGCAGCTCCCCGTCCAGCCCTCATGGCTACACCTTC. Its protein product is CASSSPSSPHGYTF. The full variable domain, rest sourced from reference TRBV5-1 and TRBJ1-2, is KAGVTQTPRYLIKTRGQQVTLSCSPISGHRSVSWYQQTPGQGLQFLFEYFSETQRNKGNFPGRFSGRQFSNSRSEMNVSTLELGDSALYLCASSSPSSPHGYTFGSGTRLTVV.

The chain couples TRBV5-1 to TRBJ2-2; D not certain. V lost 0 bases to trimming and J lost 1 base, with 1 base between them. The CDR3 runs to 13 residues. Germline CDR1 reads SGHRS; CDR2 reads YFSETQ. Here the CDR3 reads CASSLVNTGELFF. CDR3 coding DNA: TGCGCCAGCAGCTTGGTGAACACCGGGGAGCTGTTTTTT.

V and J are TRBV30 and TRBJ1-5; 7 positions agree with TRBD1. Germline V gene sequence: CDR1 GTSNPN, CDR2 SVGIG (reference sequence). V trimming: 4 bases; J trimming: 7 bases; junction bases outside the gene matches: 7. This CDR3 has 13 residues. Written as DNA, the CDR3 is TGTGCCTGGACCTTCGGAGGGGGCCAGCCCCAGCATTTT. Its protein product is CAWTFGGGQPQHF.

There are a few counts of this clone. The same CDR3 arises from other DNA sequences in this sample as well. The chain has TRBV28 and TRBJ1-1; D uncertain. V was shortened by 6 bases and J by 0 bases, with 8 bases between the two germline ends. The germline gives CDR1 MDHEN, CDR2 SYDVKM. The CDR3 contains 13 residues. In DNA form, the CDR3 reads TGTGCCAGCAGCCCAAGCATGAACACTGAAGCTTTCTTT. Translated: CASSPSMNTEAFF.

CDR3 amino acids: CASSTPGGARYEQYF. The CDR3 nucleotides are TGTGCCAGCAGTACCCCTGGGGGGGCCCGCTACGAGCAGTACTTC. The gene calls are TRBV28 and TRBJ2-7; possible D gene TRBD2, 7 bases. The CDR3 runs to 15 residues. V dropped 5 bases and J dropped 3 bases, with 17 bases sitting between them. Germline V lookup: CDR1 MDHEN, CDR2 SYDVKM.

The V call is TRBV27, the J call TRBJ2-7; TRBD2 might be the D (5 bases). This CDR3 has 14 amino acids. The germline V gene encodes CDR1 MNHEY and CDR2 SMNVEV (reference sequence). Between the trimmed V and J ends, which lost 3 bases and 2 bases, there was a span of 11 bases. As DNA, the CDR3 is TGTGCCAGCAGTTTTCAGCGGCGAACCTACGAGCAGTACTTC. Encoded protein: CASSFQRRTYEQYF.

The V and J genes are TRBV28 and TRBJ1-1; TRBD1 is a possible D gene (6 bases). V lost 2 bases and J 4 bases, leaving 14 bases between the germline ends. The CDR3 contains 15 residues. Germline CDR1 MDHEN, CDR2 SYDVKM. CDR3 region: CASSLGGSRVTEAFF. CDR3 nucleotides: TGTGCCAGCAGTTTAGGGGGCTCGAGAGTCACTGAAGCTTTCTTT.

This rearrangement joins TRBV5-1 to TRBJ2-7; 9 nucleotides agree with TRBD1. CDR3 length equals 15 residues. V lost 3 bases and J lost 1; bases outside the gene matches: 5. Germline V lookup: CDR1 SGHRS, CDR2 YFSETQ. The CDR3 DNA follows: TGCGCCAGCAGCTACGGACAGGGGAGGTCCTACGAGCAGTACTTC. Translated: CASSYGQGRSYEQYF. Complete variable domain (other parts from reference TRBV5-1 and TRBJ2-7): KAGVTQTPRYLIKTRGQQVTLSCSPISGHRSVSWYQQTPGQGLQFLFEYFSETQRNKGNFPGRFSGRQFSNSRSEMNVSTLELGDSALYLCASSYGQGRSYEQYFGPGTRLTVT.

Turning to this clone: The same CDR3 is also encoded by other DNA sequences in this sample. The CDR3 bases are TGCGCCAGCAGCCCGCCCGGGGAGCTGTTTTTT. It translates to CASSPPGELFF. The V call is TRBV5-1, the J call TRBJ2-2; D is uncertain. V was shortened by 4 bases and J by 6 bases, with 4 bases between the two germline ends. CDR3 length: 11 amino acids. Germline V gene data show CDR1 as SGHRS and CDR2 as YFSETQ.

This chain joins TRBV30 and TRBJ1-6; D not certain. This CDR3 has 17 residues. Trimming removed 4 bases from V and 7 bases from J, with 23 bases in between. Germline CDR1 and CDR2: GTSNPN and SVGIG (reference sequence). DNA for the CDR3: TGTGCCTGGACCCGGGGAACCCTACGGGCCTTAAATTCACCCCTCCACTTT. This translates into CAWTRGTLRALNSPLHF.

The chain recombines TRBV7-9 with TRBJ2-3; 7 bases are shared with TRBD2. Germline CDR1 is SEHNR and CDR2 is FQNEAQ (reference sequence). The CDR3 sequence is 14 residues long. V trimming: 5 bases; J trimming: 2 bases; junction bases outside the gene matches: 4. Written as DNA, the CDR3 is TGTGCCAGCAGCATGGGACTACCCACAGATACGCAGTATTTT. The encoded protein is CASSMGLPTDTQYF.

V is TRBV5-6 and J is TRBJ1-1; TRBD1 is a possible D gene (5 bases). CDR1 and CDR2 from the germline V gene are SGHDT and YYEEEE. The CDR3 spans 15 residues. V lost 4 bases to trimming and J lost 3 bases, with 16 bases between them. The CDR3 DNA reads as TGTGCCAGCAGCACCCCGGGACGGATGCACACTGAAGCTTTCTTT. Its translation: CASSTPGRMHTEAFF.